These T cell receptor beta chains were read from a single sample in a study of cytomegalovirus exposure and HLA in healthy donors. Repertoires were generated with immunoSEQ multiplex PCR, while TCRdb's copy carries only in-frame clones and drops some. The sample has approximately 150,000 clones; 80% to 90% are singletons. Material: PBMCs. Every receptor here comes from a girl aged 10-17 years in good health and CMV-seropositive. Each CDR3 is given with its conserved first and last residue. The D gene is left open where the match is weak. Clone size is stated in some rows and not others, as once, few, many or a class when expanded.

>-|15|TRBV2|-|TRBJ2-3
TGTGCCAGCAGTGAGTGGAGGTCTAGCACAGATACGCAGTATTTT
CASSEWRSSTDTQYF
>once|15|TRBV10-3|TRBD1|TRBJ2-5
TGTGCCATCAGTGACACAGACAGGGACCAAGAGACCCAGTACTTC
CAISDTDRDQETQYF
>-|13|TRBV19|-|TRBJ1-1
TGTGCCAGTAGTATATGGGGGGGGACTGAAGCTTTCTTT
CASSIWGGTEAFF
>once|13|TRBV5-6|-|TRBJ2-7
TGTGCCAGCAGCTTGCATTTTTCCTACGAGCAGTACTTC
CASSLHFSYEQYF
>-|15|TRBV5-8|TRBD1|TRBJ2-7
TGTGCCAGCAGCGGAGATCGGACAGGGCACTACGAGCAGTACTTC
CASSGDRTGHYEQYF
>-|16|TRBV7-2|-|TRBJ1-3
TGTGCCAGCAGCCCACACCCCGAGGGGGTCAGAAACACCATATATTTT
CASSPHPEGVRNTIYF
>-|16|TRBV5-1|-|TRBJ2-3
TGCGGGACTAATGGGGCTGAGGGGGCAGGTACAGATACGCAGTATTTT
CGTNGAEGAGTDTQYF
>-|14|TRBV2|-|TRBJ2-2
TGTGCCAGCAGTGGACGACAGGCCACCGGGGAGCTGTTTTTT
CASSGRQATGELFF
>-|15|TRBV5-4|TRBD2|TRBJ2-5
TGTGCCAGCAGCTTGTCGGGACTAAGGGTTGGCACCCAGTACTTC
CASSLSGLRVGTQYF
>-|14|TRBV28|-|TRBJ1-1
TGTGCCAGCACCCCATTCCGGACAGCGGCTGAAGCTTTCTTT
CASTPFRTAAEAFF
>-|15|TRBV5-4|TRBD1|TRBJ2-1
TGTGCCAGCAGTATAGACAGGGGCGCCTACAATGAGCAGTTCTTC
CASSIDRGAYNEQFF
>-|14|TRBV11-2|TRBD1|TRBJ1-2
TGTGCCAGCAGAAGAGACAGGGGGCGGGAGGGCTACACCTTC
CASRRDRGREGYTF
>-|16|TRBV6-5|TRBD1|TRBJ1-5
TGTGCCAGCAGTTACGGAGTGGAACAGGGGCATCAGCCCCAGCATTTT
CASSYGVEQGHQPQHF
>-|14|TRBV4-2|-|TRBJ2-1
TGTGCCAGCAGCCAAGACGACACCTACAATGAGCAGTTCTTC
CASSQDDTYNEQFF
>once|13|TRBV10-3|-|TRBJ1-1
TGTGCCATCAGTGAGGGGCGGGGACTCGGAGCTTTCTTT
CAISEGRGLGAFF
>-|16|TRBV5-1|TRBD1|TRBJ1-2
TGCGCCAGCAGCGTAGTTTCGGGACAGGGGAACTATGGCTACACCTTC
CASSVVSGQGNYGYTF
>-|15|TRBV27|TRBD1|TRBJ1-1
TGTGCCAGCAGTTTCCTCACAGGGGTATGGACTGAAGCTTTCTTT
CASSFLTGVWTEAFF
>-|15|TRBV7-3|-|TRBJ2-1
TGTGCCAGCAGCTTACCGCTGGAGATGAGTAATGAGCAGTTCTTC
CASSLPLEMSNEQFF
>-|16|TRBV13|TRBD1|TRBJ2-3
TGTGCCAGCAGCTACCAAGGGACAGGGGGAAGAGATACGCAGTATTTT
CASSYQGTGGRDTQYF
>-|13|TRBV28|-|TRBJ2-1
TGTGCCAGCAGTTTGCCGGGTCCGCACCGCCAGTTCTTC
CASSLPGPHRQFF
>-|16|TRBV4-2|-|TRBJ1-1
TGTGCCAGCAGCCACGTACTAGCTGGGGGGAGGGCTGAAGCTTTCTTT
CASSHVLAGGRAEAFF
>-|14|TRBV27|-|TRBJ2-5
TGTGCCAGCAGTTTAATAGGGGCAGCACGGACCCAGTACTTC
CASSLIGAARTQYF
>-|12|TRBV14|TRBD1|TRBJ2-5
TGTGCCAGCAGCCCGCGACAGGGGGCCCAGTACTTC
CASSPRQGAQYF
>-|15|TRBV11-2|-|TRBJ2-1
TGTGCCAGCGCTGGGGGCAAACGCTCCTACAATGAGCAGTTCTTC
CASAGGKRSYNEQFF
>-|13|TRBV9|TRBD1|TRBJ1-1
TGTGCCAGCAGCGTGGACAGGGGGCCAGAAGCTTTCTTT
CASSVDRGPEAFF
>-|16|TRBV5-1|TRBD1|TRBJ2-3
TGCGCCAGCAGCCCTTTAGGTGACAGGGCCACAGATACGCAGTATTTT
CASSPLGDRATDTQYF
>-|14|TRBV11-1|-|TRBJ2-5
TGTGCCAGCAGCTTAGTTGCAGGGGTGGAGACCCAGTACTTC
CASSLVAGVETQYF
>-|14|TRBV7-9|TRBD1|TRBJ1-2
TGTGCCAGCAGCGATGACAGGGTCCACTATGGCTACACCTTC
CASSDDRVHYGYTF
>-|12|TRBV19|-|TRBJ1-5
TGTGCCAGTAGGCTAGGCAATCAGCCCCAGCATTTT
CASRLGNQPQHF
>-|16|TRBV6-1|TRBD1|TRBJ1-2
TGTGCCAGCAGTGAAGCCCCGGGACAGCCAAACTATGGCTACACCTTC
CASSEAPGQPNYGYTF